These 7 T cell receptor beta chains originate from one sample sequenced in a study of immune characterization of retroperitoneal liposarcoma. One entry per CDR3 protein results from TCRdb running MiXCR on the PCR reads. The repertoire includes some 10,000 distinct CDR3 sequences, around 35% of them detected once, and roughly a tenth sits in the top ten. Sequencing was performed on tumor tissue. The receptor set was obtained from a female donor with retroperitoneal liposarcoma.

This clonotype was recorded a few times. The gene calls are TRBV6-1 and TRBJ1-2; D is possibly TRBD1 (5 bases). CDR1 is MNHNS and CDR2 is SASEGT in the germline V gene. The CDR3 length is 13 residues. Trimming took off 6 bases at V and 5 bases at J, with 13 bases between the two ends. The CDR3: CASRKTGAYGYTF. Written as DNA, the CDR3 is TGTGCCAGCAGAAAAACAGGAGCTTATGGCTACACCTTC.

The chain combines TRBV7-2 with TRBJ2-1, with 8 positions matching TRBD2. The DNA end lines up better with TRBJ2-5; the J call may be wrong. CDR1 is SGHTA and CDR2 is FQGNSA in the germline V gene. The CDR3 length is 15 residues. CDR3: CASSMQAGVRETQYF. CDR3 bases: TGTGCCAGCAGCATGCAAGCGGGAGTTAGGGAGACCCAGTACTTC.

The rearrangement joins TRBV6-1 to TRBJ2-7, with 11 bases lining up with TRBD2. Trimming removed 0 bases from V and 2 bases from J; junction bases left unmatched: 0. Germline values: CDR1 MNHNS, CDR2 SASEGT. This CDR3 comprises 15 residues. As DNA, the CDR3 is TGTGCCAGCAGTGAAGCGACTAGCGGGGCCTACGAGCAGTACTTC. It specifies CASSEATSGAYEQYF.

V is TRBV24-1 and J is TRBJ2-5; D is ambiguous. V was trimmed by 1 base and J by 3 bases, leaving 5 bases between them. Germline values: CDR1 KGHDR, CDR2 SFDVKD. The CDR3 totals 13 residues. The CDR3 is CATSDLDKETQYF. CDR3 DNA: TGTGCCACCAGTGATTTAGATAAAGAGACCCAGTACTTC.

This clonotype has only a few counts. This chain uses TRBV6-5 with TRBJ1-6; D is uncertain. The CDR3 consists of 13 residues. Per the germline V gene, CDR1 is MNHEY and CDR2 is SVGAGI. V lost 0 bases to trimming and J lost 7 bases, with 4 bases between them. CDR3: CASSYSQNSPLHF. CDR3 sequence (DNA): TGTGCCAGCAGTTACTCCCAAAATTCACCCCTCCACTTT.

V usage is TRBV11-3 and J usage is TRBJ2-5, with D possibly TRBD1 on 6 matching bases. The J call may be mistaken, given a closer DNA end match to TRBJ2-1. Germline lookup yields CDR1 SGHNT and CDR2 YENEEA. The CDR3 has 14 residues. The CDR3 is CANSPRGSDYEQFF. CDR3 sequence (DNA): TGTGCCAACAGTCCCAGGGGCAGTGACTACGAGCAGTTCTTC.

V usage is TRBV27 and J usage is TRBJ2-3, with D possibly being TRBD1 or TRBD2 (5 bases each). The DNA end lines up better with TRBJ2-7; the J call may be wrong. The CDR3 loop spans 16 amino acids. Per the germline V gene, CDR1 is MNHEY and CDR2 is SMNVEV (reference sequence). Here the CDR3 DNA reads TGTGCCAGCAGTTCCACGGGACGGGATTTTTCCTACGAGCAGTACTTC. It yields the protein CASSSTGRDFSYEQYF.